The subject of this entry is one T cell receptor beta chain. This entry belongs to a study of blood T cell repertoires in COVID-19. The overall study: COVID-19 samples collected from the United States, Italy and Spain covered acute and convalescent phases.

CDR1 and CDR2 from the germline V gene are MNHNS and SASEGT. Between the trimmed V and J ends, which lost 2 bases and 1 base, there was a span of 9 bases. This CDR3 region has 14 residues. In terms of age and location, participants ranged from roughly 18 to 95 years and lived in fewer than 30 US areas. Among Cohort 3 donors, those recovered had two negative PCRs, clearance, or symptom resolution. The repertoire was sequenced with immunoSEQ multiplex PCR; TCRdb's copy has only in-frame clones and lacks some. The sample holds roughly 130,000 clones, about four fifths seen once. The chain joins TRBV6-1 to TRBJ2-7; D unclear. The specimen was PBMCs or T cells enriched from blood (not recorded which). The TCR comes from a middle-aged man who had recovered from COVID-19. CDR3 loop: CASSEFEISYEQYF. The CDR3 DNA reads as TGTGCCAGCAGTGAATTCGAGATTTCCTACGAGCAGTACTTC.